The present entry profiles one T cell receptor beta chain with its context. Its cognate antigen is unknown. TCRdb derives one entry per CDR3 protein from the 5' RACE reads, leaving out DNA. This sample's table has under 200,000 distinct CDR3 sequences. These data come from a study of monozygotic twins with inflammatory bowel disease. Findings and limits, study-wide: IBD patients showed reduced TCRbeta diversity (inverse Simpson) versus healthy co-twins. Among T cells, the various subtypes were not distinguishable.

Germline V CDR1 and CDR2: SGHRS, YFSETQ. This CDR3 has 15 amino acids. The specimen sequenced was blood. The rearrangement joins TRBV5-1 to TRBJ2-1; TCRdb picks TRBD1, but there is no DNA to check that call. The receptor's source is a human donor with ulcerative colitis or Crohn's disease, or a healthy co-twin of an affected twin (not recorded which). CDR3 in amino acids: CASSLRDRGGDEQFF.